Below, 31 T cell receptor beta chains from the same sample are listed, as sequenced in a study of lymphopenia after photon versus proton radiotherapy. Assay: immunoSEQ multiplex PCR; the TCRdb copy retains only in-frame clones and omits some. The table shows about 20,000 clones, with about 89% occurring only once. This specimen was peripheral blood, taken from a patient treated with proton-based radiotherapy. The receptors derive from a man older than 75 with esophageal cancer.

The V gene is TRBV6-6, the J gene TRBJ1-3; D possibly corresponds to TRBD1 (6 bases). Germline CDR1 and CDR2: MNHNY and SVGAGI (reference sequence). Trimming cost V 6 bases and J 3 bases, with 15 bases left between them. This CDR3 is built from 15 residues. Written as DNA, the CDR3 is TGTGCCAGCAGCCCTACAGGGATTGGTGGAAACACCATATATTTT. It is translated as CASSPTGIGGNTIYF.

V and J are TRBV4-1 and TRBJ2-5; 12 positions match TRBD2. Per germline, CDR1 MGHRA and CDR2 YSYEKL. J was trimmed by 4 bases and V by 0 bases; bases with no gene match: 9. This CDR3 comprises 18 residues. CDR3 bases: TGCGCCAGCAGCCAAGATGTGCTAGCGGGAGGGATGGGAGAGACCCAGTACTTC. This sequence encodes CASSQDVLAGGMGETQYF.

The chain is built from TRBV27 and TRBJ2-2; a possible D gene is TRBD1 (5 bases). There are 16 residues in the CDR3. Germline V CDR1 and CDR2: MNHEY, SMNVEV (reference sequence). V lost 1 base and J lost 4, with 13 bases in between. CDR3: CASSLYSGPVTGELFF. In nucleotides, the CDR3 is TGTGCCAGCAGTTTATATTCAGGGCCGGTCACCGGGGAGCTGTTTTTT.

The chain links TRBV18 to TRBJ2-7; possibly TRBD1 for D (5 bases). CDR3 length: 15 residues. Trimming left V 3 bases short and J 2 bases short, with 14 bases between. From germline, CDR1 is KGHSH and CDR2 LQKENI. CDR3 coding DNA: TGTGCCAGCTCACCCCAGAAGGGGCAAACCTACGAGCAGTACTTC. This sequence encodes CASSPQKGQTYEQYF.

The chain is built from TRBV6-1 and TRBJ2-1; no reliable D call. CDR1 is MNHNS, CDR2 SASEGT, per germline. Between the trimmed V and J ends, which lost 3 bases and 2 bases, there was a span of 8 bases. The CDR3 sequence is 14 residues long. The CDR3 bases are TGTGCCAGCAGTGACTACGGCCCCTACAATGAGCAGTTCTTC. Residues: CASSDYGPYNEQFF.

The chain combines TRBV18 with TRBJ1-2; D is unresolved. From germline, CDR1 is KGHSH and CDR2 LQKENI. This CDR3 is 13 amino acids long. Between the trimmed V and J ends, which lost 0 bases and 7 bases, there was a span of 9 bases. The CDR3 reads CASSPPSEVGYTF. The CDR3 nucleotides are TGTGCCAGCTCACCACCCAGCGAGGTTGGCTACACCTTC.

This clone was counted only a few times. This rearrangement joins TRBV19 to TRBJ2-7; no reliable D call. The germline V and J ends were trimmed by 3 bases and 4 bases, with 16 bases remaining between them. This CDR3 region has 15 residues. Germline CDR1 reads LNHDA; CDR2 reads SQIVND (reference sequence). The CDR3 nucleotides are TGTGCCAGTAGTATTTATCCAGGACGTTGGTACGAGCAGTACTTC. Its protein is CASSIYPGRWYEQYF.

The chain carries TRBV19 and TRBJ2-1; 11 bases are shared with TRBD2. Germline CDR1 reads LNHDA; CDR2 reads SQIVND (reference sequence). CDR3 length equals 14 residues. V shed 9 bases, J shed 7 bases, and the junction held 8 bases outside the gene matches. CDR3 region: CASQLAGVGNEQFF. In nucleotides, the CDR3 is TGTGCCAGCCAACTAGCGGGGGTTGGGAATGAGCAGTTCTTC. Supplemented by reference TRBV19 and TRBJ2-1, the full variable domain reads DGGITQSPKYLFRKEGQNVTLSCEQNLNHDAMYWYRQDPGQGLRLIYYSQIVNDFQKGDIAEGYSVSREKKESFPLTVTSAQKNPTAFYLCASQLAGVGNEQFFGPGTRLTVL.

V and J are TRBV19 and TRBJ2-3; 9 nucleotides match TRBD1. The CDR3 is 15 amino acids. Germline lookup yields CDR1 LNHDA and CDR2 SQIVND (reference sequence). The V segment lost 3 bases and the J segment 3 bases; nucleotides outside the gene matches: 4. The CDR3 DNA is TGTGCCAGTAGTATTGACAGGGGGGAGACAGATACGCAGTATTTT. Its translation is CASSIDRGETDTQYF.

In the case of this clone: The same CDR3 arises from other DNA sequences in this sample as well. The CDR3 DNA reads TGCGCCAGCAGCCAAGGAAGGGGGGATGAAAAACTGTTTTTT. Its translation: CASSQGRGDEKLFF. The chain carries TRBV4-3 and TRBJ1-4; a possible D gene is TRBD1 (6 bases). The CDR3 is 14 amino acids. The ends were cut back, 1 base at V and 6 bases at J, with 9 bases in the middle. Germline V gene sequence: CDR1 LGHNA, CDR2 YSLEER.

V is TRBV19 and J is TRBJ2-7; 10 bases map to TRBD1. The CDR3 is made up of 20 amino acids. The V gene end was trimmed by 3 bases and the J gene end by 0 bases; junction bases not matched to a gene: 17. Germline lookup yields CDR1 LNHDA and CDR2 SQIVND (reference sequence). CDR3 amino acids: CASSMDGPGQGRLGSYEQYF. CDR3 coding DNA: TGTGCCAGTAGTATGGATGGACCGGGACAGGGGAGGCTTGGCTCCTACGAGCAGTACTTC. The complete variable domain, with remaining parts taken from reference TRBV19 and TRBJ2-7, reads DGGITQSPKYLFRKEGQNVTLSCEQNLNHDAMYWYRQDPGQGLRLIYYSQIVNDFQKGDIAEGYSVSREKKESFPLTVTSAQKNPTAFYLCASSMDGPGQGRLGSYEQYFGPGTRLTVT.

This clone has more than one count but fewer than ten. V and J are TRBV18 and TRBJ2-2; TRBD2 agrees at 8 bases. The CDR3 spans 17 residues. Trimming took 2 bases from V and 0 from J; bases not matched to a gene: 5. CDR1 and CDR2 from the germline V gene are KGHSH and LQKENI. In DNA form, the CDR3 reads TGTGCCAGCTCACCATCTACTAGCGGAGCGAACACCGGGGAGCTGTTTTTT. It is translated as CASSPSTSGANTGELFF.

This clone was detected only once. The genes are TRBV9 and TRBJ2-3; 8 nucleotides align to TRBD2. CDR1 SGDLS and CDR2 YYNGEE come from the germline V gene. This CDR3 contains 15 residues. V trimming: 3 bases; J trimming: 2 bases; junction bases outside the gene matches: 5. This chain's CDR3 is CASSATSGNTDTQYF. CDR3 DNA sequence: TGTGCCAGCAGCGCCACTAGCGGAAACACAGATACGCAGTATTTT.

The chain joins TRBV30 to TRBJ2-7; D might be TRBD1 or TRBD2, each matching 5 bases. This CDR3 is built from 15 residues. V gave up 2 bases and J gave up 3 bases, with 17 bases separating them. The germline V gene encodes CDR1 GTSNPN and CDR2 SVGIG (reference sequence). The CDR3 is CAWSRAGSLFYEQYF. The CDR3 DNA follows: TGTGCCTGGAGTAGGGCAGGGAGCCTTTTCTACGAGCAGTACTTC.

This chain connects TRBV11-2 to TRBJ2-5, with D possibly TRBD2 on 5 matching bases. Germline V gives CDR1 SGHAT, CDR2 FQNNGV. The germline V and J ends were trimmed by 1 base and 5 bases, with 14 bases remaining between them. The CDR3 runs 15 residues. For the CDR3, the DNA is TGTGCCAGCAGCTTAGGAGCGGCCCCGGGGGAGACCCAGTACTTC. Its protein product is CASSLGAAPGETQYF.

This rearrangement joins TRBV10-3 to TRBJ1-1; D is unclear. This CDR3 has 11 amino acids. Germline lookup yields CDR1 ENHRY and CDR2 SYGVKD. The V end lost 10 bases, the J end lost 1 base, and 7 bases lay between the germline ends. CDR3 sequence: CATEENTEAFF. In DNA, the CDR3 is TGTGCCACCGAGGAGAACACTGAAGCTTTCTTT.

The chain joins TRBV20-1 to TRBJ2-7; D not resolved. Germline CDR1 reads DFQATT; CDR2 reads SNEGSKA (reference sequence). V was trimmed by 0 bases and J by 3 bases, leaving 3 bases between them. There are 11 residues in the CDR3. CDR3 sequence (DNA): TGCAGTGCTAGAGAGGACTACGAGCAGTACTTC. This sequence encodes CSAREDYEQYF.

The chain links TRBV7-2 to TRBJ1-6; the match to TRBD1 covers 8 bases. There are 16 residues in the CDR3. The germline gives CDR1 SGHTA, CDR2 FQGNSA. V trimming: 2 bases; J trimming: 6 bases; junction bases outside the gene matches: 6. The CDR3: CASSLRSGGGNSPLHF. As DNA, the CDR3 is TGTGCCAGCAGCTTAAGGTCAGGGGGCGGTAATTCACCCCTCCACTTT.

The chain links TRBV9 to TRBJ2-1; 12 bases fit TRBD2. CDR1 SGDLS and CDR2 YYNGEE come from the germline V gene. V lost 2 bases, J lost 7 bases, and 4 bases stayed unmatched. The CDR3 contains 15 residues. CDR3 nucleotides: TGTGCCAGCAGCGTGACTAGCGGGAGCGGTAATGAGCAGTTCTTC. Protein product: CASSVTSGSGNEQFF. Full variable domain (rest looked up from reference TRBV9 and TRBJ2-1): DSGVTQTPKHLITATGQRVTLRCSPRSGDLSVYWYQQSLDQGLQFLIQYYNGEERAKGNILERFSAQQFPDLHSELNLSSLELGDSALYFCASSVTSGSGNEQFFGPGTRLTVL.

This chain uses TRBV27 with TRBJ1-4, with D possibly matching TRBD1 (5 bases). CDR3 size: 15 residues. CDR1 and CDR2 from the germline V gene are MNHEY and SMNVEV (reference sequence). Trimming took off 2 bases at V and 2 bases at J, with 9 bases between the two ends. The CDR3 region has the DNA TGTGCCAGCAGTTTACAGGGTGCGACTAATGAAAAACTGTTTTTT. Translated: CASSLQGATNEKLFF.

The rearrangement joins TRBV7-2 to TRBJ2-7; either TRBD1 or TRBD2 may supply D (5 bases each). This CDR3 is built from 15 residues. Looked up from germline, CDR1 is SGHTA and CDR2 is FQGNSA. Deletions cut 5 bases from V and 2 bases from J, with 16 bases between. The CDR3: CASSNFGARAYEQYF. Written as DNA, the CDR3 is TGTGCCAGCAGCAACTTCGGGGCTAGGGCCTACGAGCAGTACTTC.

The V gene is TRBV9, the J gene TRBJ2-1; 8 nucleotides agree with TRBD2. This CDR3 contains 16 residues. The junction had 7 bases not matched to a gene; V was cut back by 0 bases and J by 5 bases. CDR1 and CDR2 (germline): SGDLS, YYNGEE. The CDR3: CASSVGSGRWDNEQFF. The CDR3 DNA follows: TGTGCCAGCAGCGTAGGAAGCGGGAGATGGGACAATGAGCAGTTCTTC.

CDR3 amino acids: CAWSGGGHIYTDTQYF. The DNA of the CDR3 is TGTGCCTGGAGTGGCGGGGGGCACATATACACAGATACGCAGTATTTT. The rearrangement links TRBV30 to TRBJ2-3; 8 bases map to TRBD2. Germline CDR1 reads GTSNPN; CDR2 reads SVGIG (reference sequence). The CDR3 contains 16 residues. V was pared by 1 base and J by 2 bases, with 8 bases of the junction left unmatched.

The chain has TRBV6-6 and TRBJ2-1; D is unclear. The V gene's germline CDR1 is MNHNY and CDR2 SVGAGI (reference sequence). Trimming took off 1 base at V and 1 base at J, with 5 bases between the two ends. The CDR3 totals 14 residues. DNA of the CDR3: TGTGCCAGCAGTTACTGGCGGTCCTACAATGAGCAGTTCTTC. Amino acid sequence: CASSYWRSYNEQFF.

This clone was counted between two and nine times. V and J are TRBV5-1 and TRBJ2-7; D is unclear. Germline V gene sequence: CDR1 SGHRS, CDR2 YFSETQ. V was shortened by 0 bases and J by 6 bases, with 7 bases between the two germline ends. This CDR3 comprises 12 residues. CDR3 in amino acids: CASSLGRSEQYF. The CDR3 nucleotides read TGCGCCAGCAGCTTGGGCAGATCCGAGCAGTACTTC.

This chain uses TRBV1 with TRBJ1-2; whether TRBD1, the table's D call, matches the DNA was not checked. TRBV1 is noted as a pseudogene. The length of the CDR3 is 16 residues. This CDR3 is CTSSNSGLCETYGYTF. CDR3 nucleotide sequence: TGCACCAGCAGCAACAGTGGTTTGTGCGAGACCTATGGCTACACCTTC.

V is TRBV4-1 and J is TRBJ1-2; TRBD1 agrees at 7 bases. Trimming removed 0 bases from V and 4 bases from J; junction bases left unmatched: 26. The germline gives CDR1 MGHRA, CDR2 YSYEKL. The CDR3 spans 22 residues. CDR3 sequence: CASSQDSYGRGTEKGGGYGYTF. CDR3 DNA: TGCGCCAGCAGCCAAGATAGTTACGGGCGGGGAACCGAAAAAGGGGGCGGCTATGGCTACACCTTC.

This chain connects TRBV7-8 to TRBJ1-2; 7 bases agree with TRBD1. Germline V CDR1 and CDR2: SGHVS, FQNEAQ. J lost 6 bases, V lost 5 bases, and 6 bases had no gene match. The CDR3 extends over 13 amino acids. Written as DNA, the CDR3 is TGTGCCAGCAGCGCTGACAGGGTAGATGGCTACACCTTC. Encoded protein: CASSADRVDGYTF.

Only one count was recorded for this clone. The CDR3 region is CASSLNGGASGNTIYF. The CDR3 DNA is TGTGCCAGCAGCTTAAATGGGGGGGCCTCTGGAAACACCATATATTTT. This chain links TRBV7-3 with TRBJ1-3; TRBD1 might be the D (6 bases). V was cut by 1 base and J by 0 bases, with 10 bases left in between. The germline CDR1 and CDR2 sequences are SGHTA and FQGTGA. This CDR3 spans 16 amino acids.

The CDR3 loop reads CASSTGGLNQPQHF. The CDR3 region has the DNA TGCGCCAGCAGCACAGGAGGCCTCAATCAGCCCCAGCATTTT. The chain joins TRBV4-1 to TRBJ1-5, with a possible D match to TRBD1 (5 bases). The germline V gene has CDR1 MGHRA and CDR2 YSYEKL. The V end lost 5 bases, the J end lost 3 bases, and 11 bases lay between the germline ends. The CDR3 runs 14 residues.

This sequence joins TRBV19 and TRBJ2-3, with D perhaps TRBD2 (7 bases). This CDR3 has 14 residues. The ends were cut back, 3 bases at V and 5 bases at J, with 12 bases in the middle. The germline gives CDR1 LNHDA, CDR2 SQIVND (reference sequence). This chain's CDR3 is CASSIGGREDTQYF. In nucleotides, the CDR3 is TGTGCCAGTAGTATCGGGGGGCGCGAAGATACGCAGTATTTT. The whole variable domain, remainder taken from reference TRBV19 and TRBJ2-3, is DGGITQSPKYLFRKEGQNVTLSCEQNLNHDAMYWYRQDPGQGLRLIYYSQIVNDFQKGDIAEGYSVSREKKESFPLTVTSAQKNPTAFYLCASSIGGREDTQYFGPGTRLTVL.